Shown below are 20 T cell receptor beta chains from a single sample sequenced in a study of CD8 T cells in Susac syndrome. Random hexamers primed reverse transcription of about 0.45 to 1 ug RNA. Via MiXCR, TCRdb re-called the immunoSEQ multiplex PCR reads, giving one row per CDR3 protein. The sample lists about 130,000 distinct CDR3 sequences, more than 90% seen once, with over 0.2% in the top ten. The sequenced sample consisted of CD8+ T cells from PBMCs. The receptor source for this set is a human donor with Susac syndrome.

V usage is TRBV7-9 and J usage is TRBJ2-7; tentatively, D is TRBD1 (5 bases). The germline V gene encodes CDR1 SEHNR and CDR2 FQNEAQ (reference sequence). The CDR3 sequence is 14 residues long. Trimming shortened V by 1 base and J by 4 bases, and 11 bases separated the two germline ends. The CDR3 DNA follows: TGTGCCAGCAGCTTAGGCCTTAGGGGTTACGAGCAGTACTTC. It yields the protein CASSLGLRGYEQYF.

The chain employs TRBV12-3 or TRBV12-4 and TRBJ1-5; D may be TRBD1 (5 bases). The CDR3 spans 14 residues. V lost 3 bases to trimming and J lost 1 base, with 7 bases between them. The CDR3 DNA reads TGTGCCAGCAGTTTTTCAGGGAGCAATCAGCCCCAGCATTTT. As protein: CASSFSGSNQPQHF.

CDR3 protein: CASRLPGQGNTEAFF. The CDR3, as DNA: TGTGCCAGCAGGCTACCGGGGCAGGGGAACACTGAAGCTTTCTTT. The chain recombines TRBV2 with TRBJ1-1; D perhaps matches TRBD1 (5 bases). The V end lost 6 bases, the J end lost 1 base, and 15 bases lay between the germline ends. Germline loops: CDR1 SNHLY, CDR2 FYNNEI. The CDR3 consists of 15 residues.

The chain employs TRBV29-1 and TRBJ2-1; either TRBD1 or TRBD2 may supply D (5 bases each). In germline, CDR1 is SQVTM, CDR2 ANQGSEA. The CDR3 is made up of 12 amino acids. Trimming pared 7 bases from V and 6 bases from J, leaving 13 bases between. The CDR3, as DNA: TGCAGCGGGTGGGGGAGAGTCAATGAGCAGTTCTTC. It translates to CSGWGRVNEQFF.

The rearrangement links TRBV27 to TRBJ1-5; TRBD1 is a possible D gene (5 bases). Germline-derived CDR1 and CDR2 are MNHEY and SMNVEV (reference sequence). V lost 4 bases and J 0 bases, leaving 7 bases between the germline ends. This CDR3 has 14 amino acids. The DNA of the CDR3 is TGTGCCAGCAGTTCGGGGACTAGCAATCAGCCCCAGCATTTT. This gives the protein CASSSGTSNQPQHF.

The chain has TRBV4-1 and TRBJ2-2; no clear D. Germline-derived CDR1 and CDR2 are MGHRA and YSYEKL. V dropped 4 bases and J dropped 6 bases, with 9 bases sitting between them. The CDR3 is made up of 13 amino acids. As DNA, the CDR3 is TGCGCCAGCAGCCCCGAGTCAGCCGGGGAGCTGTTTTTT. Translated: CASSPESAGELFF.

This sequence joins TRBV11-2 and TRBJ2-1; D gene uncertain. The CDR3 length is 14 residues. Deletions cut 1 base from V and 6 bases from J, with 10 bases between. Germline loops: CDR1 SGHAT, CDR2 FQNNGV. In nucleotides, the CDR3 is TGTGCCAGCAGCTTAGTAGTATCCCCCAATGAGCAGTTCTTC. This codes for CASSLVVSPNEQFF.

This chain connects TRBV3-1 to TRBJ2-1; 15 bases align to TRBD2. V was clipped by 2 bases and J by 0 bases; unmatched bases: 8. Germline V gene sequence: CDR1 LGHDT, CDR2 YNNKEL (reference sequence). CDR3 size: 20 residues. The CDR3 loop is CASSQRTSGRADHSYNEQFF. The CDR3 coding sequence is TGTGCCAGCAGCCAAAGGACTAGCGGGAGGGCCGACCACTCCTACAATGAGCAGTTCTTC.

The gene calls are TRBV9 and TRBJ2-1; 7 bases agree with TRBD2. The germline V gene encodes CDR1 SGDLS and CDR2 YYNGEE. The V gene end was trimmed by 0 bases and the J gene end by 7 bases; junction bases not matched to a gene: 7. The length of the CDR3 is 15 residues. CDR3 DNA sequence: TGTGCCAGCAGCGTAGAGGGCCACGGGGGGAATGAGCAGTTCTTC. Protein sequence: CASSVEGHGGNEQFF.

CDR3 sequence reads: CASSLGPIGYEQYF. For the CDR3, the DNA is TGTGCCAGCAGTTTAGGCCCGATCGGGTACGAGCAGTACTTC. The V gene is TRBV27, the J gene TRBJ2-7; D uncertain. Germline V CDR1 and CDR2: MNHEY, SMNVEV (reference sequence). This CDR3 is built from 14 residues. Trimming left V 2 bases short and J 4 bases short, with 12 bases between.

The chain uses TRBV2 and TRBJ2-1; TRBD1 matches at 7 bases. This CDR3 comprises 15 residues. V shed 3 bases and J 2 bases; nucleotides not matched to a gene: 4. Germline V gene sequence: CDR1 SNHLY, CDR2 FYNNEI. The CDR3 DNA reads TGTGCCAGCAGTGAGGGGCAGGGGGCCTACAATGAGCAGTTCTTC. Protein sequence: CASSEGQGAYNEQFF. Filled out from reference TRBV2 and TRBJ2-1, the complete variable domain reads EPEVTQTPSHQVTQMGQEVILRCVPISNHLYFYWYRQILGQKVEFLVSFYNNEISEKSEIFDDQFSVERPDGSNFTLKIRSTKLEDSAMYFCASSEGQGAYNEQFFGPGTRLTVL.

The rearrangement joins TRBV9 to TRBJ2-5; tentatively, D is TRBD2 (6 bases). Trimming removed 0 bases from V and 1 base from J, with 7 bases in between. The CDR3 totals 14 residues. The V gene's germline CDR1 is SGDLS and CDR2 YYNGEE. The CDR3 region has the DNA TGTGCCAGCAGCGTAGGGGGGGTCCAAGAGACCCAGTACTTC. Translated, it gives CASSVGGVQETQYF.

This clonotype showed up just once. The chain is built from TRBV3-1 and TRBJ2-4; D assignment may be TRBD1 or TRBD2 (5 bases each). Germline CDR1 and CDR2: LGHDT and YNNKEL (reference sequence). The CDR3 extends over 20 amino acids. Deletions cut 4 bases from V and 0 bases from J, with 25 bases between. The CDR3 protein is CASSRKGPGPTTLAKNIQYF. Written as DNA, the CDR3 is TGTGCCAGCAGCCGAAAAGGCCCGGGACCCACGACCCTAGCCAAAAACATTCAGTACTTC.

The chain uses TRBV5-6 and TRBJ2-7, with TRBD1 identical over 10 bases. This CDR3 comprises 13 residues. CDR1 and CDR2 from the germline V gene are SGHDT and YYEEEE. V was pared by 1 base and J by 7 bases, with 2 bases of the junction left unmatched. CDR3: CASSLWGQGEQYF. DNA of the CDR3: TGTGCCAGCAGCTTGTGGGGACAGGGGGAGCAGTACTTC. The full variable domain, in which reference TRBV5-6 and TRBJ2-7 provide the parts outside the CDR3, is DAGVTQSPTHLIKTRGQQVTLRCSPKSGHDTVSWYQQALGQGPQFIFQYYEEEERQRGNFPDRFSGHQFPNYSSELNVNALLLGDSALYLCASSLWGQGEQYFGPGTRLTVT.

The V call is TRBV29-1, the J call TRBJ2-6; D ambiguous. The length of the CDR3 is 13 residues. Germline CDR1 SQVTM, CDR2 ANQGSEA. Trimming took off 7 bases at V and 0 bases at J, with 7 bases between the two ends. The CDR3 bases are TGCAGCGCCCGGTCCTCTGGGGCCAACGTCCTGACTTTC. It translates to CSARSSGANVLTF.

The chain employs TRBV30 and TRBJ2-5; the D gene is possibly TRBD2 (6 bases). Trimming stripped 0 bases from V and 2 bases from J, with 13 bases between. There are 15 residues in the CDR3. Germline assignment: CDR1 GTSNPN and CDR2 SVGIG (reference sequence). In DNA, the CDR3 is TGTGCCTGGAGTGTATTCGGGAGTGAACAAGAGACCCAGTACTTC. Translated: CAWSVFGSEQETQYF.

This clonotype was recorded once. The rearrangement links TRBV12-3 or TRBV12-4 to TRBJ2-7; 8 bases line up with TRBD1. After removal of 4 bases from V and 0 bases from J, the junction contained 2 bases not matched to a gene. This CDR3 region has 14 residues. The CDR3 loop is CASSWDRSSYEQYF. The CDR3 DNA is TGTGCCAGCAGTTGGGACAGGAGCTCCTACGAGCAGTACTTC.

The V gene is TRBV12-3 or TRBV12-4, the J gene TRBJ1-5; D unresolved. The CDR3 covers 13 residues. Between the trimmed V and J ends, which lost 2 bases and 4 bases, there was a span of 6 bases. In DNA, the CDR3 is TGTGCCAGCAGTTTACGGGAGAATCAGCCCCAGCATTTT. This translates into CASSLRENQPQHF.

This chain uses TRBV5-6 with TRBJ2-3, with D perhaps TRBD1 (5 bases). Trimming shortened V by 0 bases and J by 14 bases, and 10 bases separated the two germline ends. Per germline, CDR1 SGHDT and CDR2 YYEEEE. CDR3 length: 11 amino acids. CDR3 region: CASSLGQSRYF. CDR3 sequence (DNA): TGTGCCAGCAGCTTGGGACAGTCCCGGTATTTT.

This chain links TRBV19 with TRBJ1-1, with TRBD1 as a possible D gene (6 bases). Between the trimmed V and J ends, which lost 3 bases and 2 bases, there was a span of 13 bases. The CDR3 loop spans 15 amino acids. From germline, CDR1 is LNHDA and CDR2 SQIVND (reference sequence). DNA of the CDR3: TGTGCCAGTAGTATGGCGGACAGAACCAACACTGAAGCTTTCTTT. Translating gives CASSMADRTNTEAFF.